Listed here is a single TCR beta chain. These data are taken from a study of blood T cell repertoires in COVID-19. Across the study: Researchers got acute and convalescent COVID-19 samples from the United States, Italy and Spain.

Sequencing used immunoSEQ multiplex PCR; TCRdb keeps in-frame clones, though not all of them. Among 200,000 to 250,000 clones listed, 84% were seen once. Trimming left V 6 bases short and J 0 bases short, with 14 bases between. Germline V gene data show CDR1 as LNHDA and CDR2 as SQIVND (reference sequence). The CDR3 totals 15 residues. In assigning cohorts, the study relied on participant-reported clinical history. The study counted Cohort 3 donors as recovered given two negative PCRs, clearance, or symptom resolution. V usage is TRBV19 and J usage is TRBJ1-2; D uncertain. The sample consisted of PBMCs or T cells enriched from blood (not recorded which). The receptor was isolated from a woman aged 40-49 years who had recovered from COVID-19. CDR3 sequence: CASSAVPITNYGYTF. The CDR3 nucleotides are TGTGCCAGTAGCGCAGTGCCAATTACTAACTATGGCTACACCTTC.